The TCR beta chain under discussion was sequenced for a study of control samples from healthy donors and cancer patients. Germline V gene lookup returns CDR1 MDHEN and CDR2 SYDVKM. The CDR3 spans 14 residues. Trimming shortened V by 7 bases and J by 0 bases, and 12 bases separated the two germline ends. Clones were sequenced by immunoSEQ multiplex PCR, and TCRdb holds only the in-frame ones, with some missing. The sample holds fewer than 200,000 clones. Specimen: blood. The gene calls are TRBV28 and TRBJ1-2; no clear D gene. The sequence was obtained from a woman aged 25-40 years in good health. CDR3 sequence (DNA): TGTGCCAGCATCTCAGCCACCCCTAACTATGGCTACACCTTC. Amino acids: CASISATPNYGYTF.